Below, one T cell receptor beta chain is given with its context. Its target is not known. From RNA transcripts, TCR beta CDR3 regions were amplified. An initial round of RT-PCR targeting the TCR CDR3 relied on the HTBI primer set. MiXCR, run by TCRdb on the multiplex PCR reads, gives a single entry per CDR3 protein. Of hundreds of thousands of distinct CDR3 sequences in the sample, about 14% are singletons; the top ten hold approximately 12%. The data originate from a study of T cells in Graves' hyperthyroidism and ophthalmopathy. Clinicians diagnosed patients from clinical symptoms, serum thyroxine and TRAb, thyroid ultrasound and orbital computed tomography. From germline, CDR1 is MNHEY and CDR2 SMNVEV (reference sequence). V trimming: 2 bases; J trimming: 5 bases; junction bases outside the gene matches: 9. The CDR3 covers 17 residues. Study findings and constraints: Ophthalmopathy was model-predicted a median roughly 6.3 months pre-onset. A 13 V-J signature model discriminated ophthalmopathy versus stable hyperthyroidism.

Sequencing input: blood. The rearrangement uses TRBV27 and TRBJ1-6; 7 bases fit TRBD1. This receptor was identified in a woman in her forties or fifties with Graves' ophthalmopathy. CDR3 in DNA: TGTGCCAGCAGTTTACAAGCTCGGACAGGCAATAATTCACCCCTCCACTTT. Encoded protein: CASSLQARTGNNSPLHF.